This T cell receptor (beta chain) originates from a study of cytomegalovirus exposure and HLA in healthy donors. TCRdb's copy holds only in-frame clones and misses some; the assay was immunoSEQ multiplex PCR. The sample shows roughly 260,000 clones, roughly 90% of them seen only once. The V gene end was trimmed by 0 bases and the J gene end by 4 bases; junction bases not matched to a gene: 0. The CDR3 totals 13 residues. Germline lookup yields CDR1 PRHDT and CDR2 FYEKMQ (reference sequence). The sequence was obtained from a woman aged 18-35 years in good health and CMV-seronegative. Sequenced input: PBMCs. The chain employs TRBV13 and TRBJ2-7; 7 bases agree with TRBD1. CDR3 coding DNA: TGTGCCAGCAGCTTAGGACAGGGGTACGAGCAGTACTTC. This codes for CASSLGQGYEQYF.